This entry lists 14 T cell receptor beta chains sequenced from one sample in a study of read filtering for tumor transcriptome and immune sequencing. The library was built from around 400 ng RNA with molecular barcoded adaptors for alpha/delta and beta/gamma chains. Each CDR3 protein is one row after TCRdb ran MiXCR on the reads. The sample yields 43,000 or so distinct CDR3 sequences, over 9.5% seen once. Material: a population of CD138-negative cells sorted from bone marrow. All receptors come from a donor over 35 with multiple myeloma.

About this clonotype: Sequence at one end of the junction differs from germline and may be a read error. CDR3 amino acids: CASSLSGQEAFF. The DNA for the CDR3 is TGTGCCAGCAGCTTAAGCGGCCAGGAAGCTTTCTTC. This rearrangement joins TRBV7-4 to TRBJ1-1, with unresolved D. Germline CDR1 reads SGHVT; CDR2 reads SQSDAQ. This CDR3 contains 12 residues. The full variable domain, in which reference TRBV7-4 and TRBJ1-1 provide the parts outside the CDR3, is GAGVSQSPRYKVAKRGRDVALRCDSISGHVTLYWYRQTLGQGSEVLTYSQSDAQRDKSGRPSGRFSAERPERSVSTLKIQRTEQGDSAVYLCASSLSGQEAFFGQGTRLTVV.

This clonotype was seen repeatedly, ten times or more. This chain connects TRBV2 to TRBJ1-2; 10 bases line up with TRBD1. CDR1 SNHLY and CDR2 FYNNEI come from the germline V gene. The CDR3 is 15 amino acids. V was clipped by 6 bases and J by 6 bases; unmatched bases: 10. CDR3 protein: CASSKDRGVNDGYTF. CDR3 DNA: TGTGCCAGCAGCAAGGACAGGGGGGTGAACGATGGCTACACCTTC.

This clonotype was counted a few times. A much larger clone lies a single base off, so this may be a read error. The chain joins TRBV2 to TRBJ1-5, with D possibly TRBD1 on 5 matching bases. CDR1 SNHLY and CDR2 FYNNEI come from the germline V gene. There are 14 residues in the CDR3. The CDR3 sequence is CASSEKGSSQPQRF. CDR3 nucleotides: TGTGCCAGCAGTGAAAAGGGGAGCAGCCAGCCCCAGCGTTTT.

The table lists this clonotype with many counts. The rearrangement uses TRBV7-9 and TRBJ1-5, with a possible D match to TRBD1 (5 bases). Germline lookup yields CDR1 SEHNR and CDR2 FQNEAQ (reference sequence). V gave up 1 base and J gave up 11 bases, with 12 bases separating them. CDR3 size: 13 residues. CDR3 region: CASSLGTGETQHF. CDR3 sequence (DNA): TGTGCCAGCAGCTTAGGTACGGGGGAAACCCAGCATTTT.

This clonotype was detected many times. J is TRBJ2-1 and V is TRBV2, with a possible D match to TRBD2 (6 bases). Germline loops: CDR1 SNHLY, CDR2 FYNNEI. The CDR3 is 13 residues long. Trimming shortened V by 6 bases and J by 8 bases, and 14 bases separated the two germline ends. The CDR3 is CASSLTSFDEQFF. CDR3 bases: TGTGCCAGCAGCCTGACTAGTTTCGATGAGCAGTTCTTC. Looking up the rest from reference TRBV2 and TRBJ2-1 gives the full variable domain: EPEVTQTPSHQVTQMGQEVILRCVPISNHLYFYWYRQILGQKVEFLVSFYNNEISEKSEIFDDQFSVERPDGSNFTLKIRSTKLEDSAMYFCASSLTSFDEQFFGPGTRLTVL.

This clonotype was detected many times. Here the CDR3 DNA reads TGTGCCAGCAGCTTAGTTAGGTCTACCGCTGGGGCCAACGTCCTGACTTTC. Translating it yields CASSLVRSTAGANVLTF. The V gene is TRBV7-9, the J gene TRBJ2-6; D remains unclear. The ends were cut back, 1 base at V and 2 bases at J, with 12 bases in the middle. CDR1 is SEHNR and CDR2 is FQNEAQ in the germline V gene (reference sequence). This CDR3 has 17 residues.

This clonotype was seen at least ten times. This sequence joins TRBV29-1 and TRBJ2-5; D may correspond to TRBD1 or TRBD2 (6 bases each). This CDR3 has 12 amino acids. CDR1 and CDR2 (germline): SQVTM, ANQGSEA. V gave up 4 bases and J gave up 5 bases, with 11 bases separating them. In DNA, the CDR3 is TGCAGCGTTGGGGGGGCTCGGGAGACCCAGTACTTC. It translates to CSVGGARETQYF.

This clonotype came up many times. This rearrangement joins TRBV24-1 to TRBJ2-3, with D possibly being TRBD1 (5 bases). Germline assignment: CDR1 KGHDR and CDR2 SFDVKD. This CDR3 is built from 16 residues. Trimming cost V 3 bases and J 3 bases, with 15 bases left between them. Written as DNA, the CDR3 is TGTGCCACCAGTGATCCCACCCCGAGACAGACAGATACGCAGTATTTT. Translation gives CATSDPTPRQTDTQYF.

This clonotype was recorded many times. The rearrangement joins TRBV12-3 or TRBV12-4 to TRBJ2-3; possible D gene TRBD2, 6 bases. Trimming stripped 3 bases from V and 8 bases from J, with 18 bases between. The CDR3 is made up of 15 amino acids. The CDR3 DNA is TGTGCCAGCAGTTTGGCGCGGGATTATGTGGGTACGCAGTATTTT. It yields the protein CASSLARDYVGTQYF.

This chain joins TRBV29-1 and TRBJ2-3; 10 bases map to TRBD2. Germline V gene data show CDR1 as SQVTM and CDR2 as ANQGSEA. J lost 4 bases, V lost 1 base, and 11 bases had no gene match. This CDR3 spans 17 amino acids. The CDR3, as DNA: TGCAGCGTTGAAGGGGCACCTCTAGCGGGAGAACCAGATACGCAGTATTTT. Translating it yields CSVEGAPLAGEPDTQYF.

The chain combines TRBV18 with TRBJ1-5, with no clear D. The CDR3 has 13 amino acids. Per the germline V gene, CDR1 is KGHSH and CDR2 is LQKENI. Between the trimmed V and J ends, which lost 6 bases and 3 bases, there was a span of 9 bases. The CDR3 bases are TGTGCCAGCTCCGAATTGTCCAATCAGCCCCAGCATTTT. It yields the protein CASSELSNQPQHF. Filled out from reference TRBV18 and TRBJ1-5, the complete variable domain reads NAGVMQNPRHLVRRRGQEARLRCSPMKGHSHVYWYRQLPEEGLKFMVYLQKENIIDESGMPKERFSAEFPKEGPSILRIQQVVRGDSAAYFCASSELSNQPQHFGDGTRLSIL.

This clonotype was observed at least ten times. The chain uses TRBV2 and TRBJ2-2, with TRBD2 as a possible D gene (5 bases). The CDR3 spans 12 residues. With 8 bases removed from V and 4 bases from J, the gap between germline ends came to 8 bases. Germline V gene lookup returns CDR1 SNHLY and CDR2 FYNNEI. CDR3 nucleotides: TGTGCCAGCTATCGGGGCACCGGGGAGCTGTTTTTT. It yields the protein CASYRGTGELFF.

A remark on this clonotype: A clone one base away is much larger, so this may be a read error. J is TRBJ2-1 and V is TRBV12-3 or TRBV12-4; no clear D gene. The CDR3 contains 11 residues. The CDR3 region is CASSFGNGQFF. CDR3 DNA sequence: TGTGCCAGCAGTTTTGGAAATGGGCAGTTCTTC.

This clonotype was observed at least ten times. This chain uses TRBV2 with TRBJ2-5; D is unclear. Per germline, CDR1 SNHLY and CDR2 FYNNEI. The V end lost 5 bases, the J end lost 2 bases, and 3 bases lay between the germline ends. This CDR3 spans 11 amino acids. The CDR3, as DNA: TGTGCCAGCAGTAATCAAGAGACCCAGTACTTC. Its translation: CASSNQETQYF.